The 25 T cell receptor beta chains below were found in one sample sequenced in a study of PD-1 blockade in classical Hodgkin lymphoma. Assay used: immunoSEQ multiplex PCR; TCRdb lists only in-frame clones, some missing. Here the sample spans approximately 30,000 clones, about 82% being singletons. Time point defined: cycle 4 day 1 (C4D1), after less than 7 weeks of nivolumab. All trial patients relapsed after autologous stem cell transplantation. Specimen: peripheral blood mononuclear cells (PBMCs), collected before the fourth cycle of nivolumab. These receptors all stem from a human donor with classical Hodgkin lymphoma.

The V and J genes are TRBV5-1 and TRBJ2-2, with D maybe TRBD2 (6 bases). This CDR3 is built from 18 residues. Germline V gene sequence: CDR1 SGHRS, CDR2 YFSETQ. V was clipped by 0 bases and J by 1 base, with 16 bases between them. The CDR3: CASSLVVGTGRNTGELFF. For the CDR3, the DNA is TGCGCCAGCAGCTTGGTAGTCGGAACCGGGAGGAACACCGGGGAGCTGTTTTTT.

A few counts support this clone. V and J are TRBV27 and TRBJ1-1; D perhaps matches TRBD1 (5 bases). The CDR3 is 13 amino acids. Trimming took 0 bases from V and 8 from J, leaving 10 bases between them. Germline V gene sequence: CDR1 MNHEY, CDR2 SMNVEV (reference sequence). CDR3 sequence: CASSLSGGSEAFF. The CDR3 nucleotides are TGTGCCAGCAGTTTATCGGGGGGTTCCGAAGCTTTCTTT.

The genes are TRBV6-5 and TRBJ2-5, with a possible D match to TRBD2 (6 bases). The V end lost 1 base, the J end lost 4 bases, and 10 bases lay between the germline ends. This CDR3 is 14 amino acids long. Germline-derived CDR1 and CDR2 are MNHEY and SVGAGI. In DNA, the CDR3 is TGTGCCAGCAGTTACTTGCAGGGAGGAGAGACCCAGTACTTC. Translation: CASSYLQGGETQYF.

The chain links TRBV7-8 to TRBJ1-1, with D uncertain. CDR1 is SGHVS and CDR2 is FQNEAQ in the germline V gene. V shed 1 base and J shed 0 bases, with 9 bases lying between them. The CDR3 contains 15 residues. The CDR3 DNA reads as TGTGCCAGCAGCTTAGTGAGCGGGGTGAACACTGAAGCTTTCTTT. As protein: CASSLVSGVNTEAFF.

This chain connects TRBV13 to TRBJ1-1, with D uncertain. This CDR3 is built from 11 residues. V gave up 6 bases and J gave up 0 bases, with 2 bases separating them. Germline V gene lookup returns CDR1 PRHDT and CDR2 FYEKMQ (reference sequence). CDR3 residues: CASSLNTEAFF. DNA for the CDR3: TGTGCCAGCAGTTTGAACACTGAAGCTTTCTTT.

This clone was seen only a few times. The chain recombines TRBV7-2 with TRBJ2-5, with D unresolved. The V gene's germline CDR1 is SGHTA and CDR2 FQGNSA. Trimming left V 1 base short and J 2 bases short, with 8 bases between. The CDR3 contains 14 residues. The CDR3 nucleotides are TGTGCCAGCAGCTTAGGTTTCGGGCAAGAGACCCAGTACTTC. This sequence encodes CASSLGFGQETQYF.

The gene calls are TRBV5-1 and TRBJ2-2, with D possibly being TRBD2 (6 bases). Trimming stripped 7 bases from V and 0 bases from J, with 16 bases between. The V gene's germline CDR1 is SGHRS and CDR2 YFSETQ. The CDR3 is 16 residues long. The CDR3 loop reads CASRGIGTSNTGELFF. In nucleotides, the CDR3 is TGCGCCAGCCGGGGGATCGGGACTTCGAACACCGGGGAGCTGTTTTTT.

This chain links TRBV28 with TRBJ1-5, with TRBD1 matching over 8 bases. This CDR3 comprises 18 residues. The V gene's germline CDR1 is MDHEN and CDR2 SYDVKM. V trimming: 6 bases; J trimming: 4 bases; junction bases outside the gene matches: 17. The CDR3 here is CASSLWGSGRGLNQPQHF. DNA of the CDR3: TGTGCCAGCAGCCTATGGGGGTCGGGCAGGGGGCTGAATCAGCCCCAGCATTTT.

This CDR3 reads CASSRPPGQGPETQYF. The CDR3 nucleotides read TGTGCCAGCAGCCGACCCCCGGGACAGGGCCCAGAGACCCAGTACTTC. The J gene is TRBJ2-5, the V gene TRBV6-6; 9 nucleotides agree with TRBD1. The CDR3 totals 16 residues. V shed 6 bases and J 4 bases; nucleotides not matched to a gene: 12. Germline V gene data show CDR1 as MNHNY and CDR2 as SVGAGI (reference sequence).

The chain carries TRBV19 and TRBJ2-7; possibly TRBD2 for D (6 bases). The CDR3 sequence is 15 residues long. Trimming stripped 2 bases from V and 0 bases from J, with 11 bases between. Germline V CDR1 and CDR2: LNHDA, SQIVND (reference sequence). For the CDR3, the DNA is TGTGCCAGTAGTATAAGGAGGGACCCCTCCTACGAGCAGTACTTC. It encodes CASSIRRDPSYEQYF. The full variable domain, with the rest looked up from reference TRBV19 and TRBJ2-7, is DGGITQSPKYLFRKEGQNVTLSCEQNLNHDAMYWYRQDPGQGLRLIYYSQIVNDFQKGDIAEGYSVSREKKESFPLTVTSAQKNPTAFYLCASSIRRDPSYEQYFGPGTRLTVT.

This clone was counted once. The J gene is TRBJ2-2, the V gene TRBV27; D might be TRBD2 (6 bases). Germline V gene data show CDR1 as MNHEY and CDR2 as SMNVEV (reference sequence). V was shortened by 2 bases and J by 7 bases, with 11 bases between the two germline ends. The CDR3 has 14 residues. The CDR3 loop is CASSLGGFGGELFF. The CDR3 coding sequence is TGTGCCAGCAGTTTAGGGGGGTTCGGCGGGGAGCTGTTTTTT.

The genes are TRBV28 and TRBJ2-4; 8 nucleotides align to TRBD1. After removal of 6 bases from V and 5 bases from J, the junction contained 9 bases not matched to a gene. The CDR3 length is 15 residues. Germline CDR1 is MDHEN and CDR2 is SYDVKM. The CDR3 protein is CASRPTGVSENIQYF. The CDR3 bases are TGTGCCAGCAGACCGACAGGGGTTAGTGAAAACATTCAGTACTTC.

This rearrangement joins TRBV14 to TRBJ2-2; D uncertain. CDR1 is SGHDN, CDR2 FVKESK, per germline. Trimming shortened V by 3 bases and J by 0 bases, and 8 bases separated the two germline ends. This CDR3 has 15 residues. In DNA form, the CDR3 reads TGTGCCAGCAGCCAGACGGACGCGAACACCGGGGAGCTGTTTTTT. It is translated as CASSQTDANTGELFF.

The V gene is TRBV5-5, the J gene TRBJ1-2, with 8 nucleotides matching TRBD1. The germline V gene has CDR1 SGHKS and CDR2 YYEKEE (reference sequence). The CDR3 has 16 amino acids. With 7 bases clipped from V and 7 bases from J, the junction kept 18 bases outside the gene matches. CDR3 sequence: CASSTDSRGRTLGYTF. Written as DNA, the CDR3 is TGTGCCAGCTCCACGGATTCCAGGGGGCGGACTCTTGGCTACACCTTC. Full variable domain (remainder filled in from reference TRBV5-5 and TRBJ1-2): DAGVTQSPTHLIKTRGQQVTLRCSPISGHKSVSWYQQVLGQGPQFIFQYYEKEERGRGNFPDRFSARQFPNYSSELNVNALLLGDSALYLCASSTDSRGRTLGYTFGSGTRLTVV.

The CDR3 nucleotides are TGTGCCAGCAGTGAAGTTGGAGGGTCCCAAGAGACCCAGTACTTC. Protein product: CASSEVGGSQETQYF. J is TRBJ2-5 and V is TRBV6-1, with D perhaps matching TRBD2 (6 bases). This CDR3 spans 15 amino acids. Germline loops: CDR1 MNHNS, CDR2 SASEGT. The germline V and J ends were trimmed by 1 base and 1 base, with 10 bases remaining between them.

This chain joins TRBV4-1 and TRBJ1-2; no reliable D call. The V and J ends lost 4 bases and 3 bases respectively, with 21 bases between them. Per the germline V gene, CDR1 is MGHRA and CDR2 is YSYEKL. The CDR3 consists of 17 residues. The CDR3 sequence: CASSRPQQWRQDYGYTF. The CDR3 nucleotides read TGCGCCAGCAGCCGACCCCAACAGTGGCGTCAGGACTATGGCTACACCTTC.

This chain connects TRBV5-1 to TRBJ2-1, with a tentative D call TRBD1 (5 bases). This CDR3 is built from 14 residues. From germline, CDR1 is SGHRS and CDR2 YFSETQ. V lost 1 base and J 7 bases, leaving 12 bases between the germline ends. In DNA form, the CDR3 reads TGCGCCAGCAGCTTGATAAGGGGCAATAATGAGCAGTTCTTC. Amino acids: CASSLIRGNNEQFF. The full variable domain, in which reference TRBV5-1 and TRBJ2-1 provide the parts outside the CDR3, is KAGVTQTPRYLIKTRGQQVTLSCSPISGHRSVSWYQQTPGQGLQFLFEYFSETQRNKGNFPGRFSGRQFSNSRSEMNVSTLELGDSALYLCASSLIRGNNEQFFGPGTRLTVL.

V and J are TRBV19 and TRBJ1-2; D is ambiguous. This CDR3 has 14 residues. Trimming pared 1 base from V and 4 bases from J, leaving 10 bases between. Germline V CDR1 and CDR2: LNHDA, SQIVND (reference sequence). The CDR3 is CASSIVQTSYGYTF. In DNA, the CDR3 is TGTGCCAGTAGTATAGTCCAGACTTCCTATGGCTACACCTTC.

This chain joins TRBV5-1 and TRBJ2-3, with D perhaps TRBD1 or TRBD2 (6 bases each). Deletions cut 4 bases from V and 4 bases from J, with 16 bases between. This CDR3 region has 15 residues. The germline CDR1 and CDR2 sequences are SGHRS and YFSETQ. The CDR3 DNA follows: TGCGCCAGCAGCCTAGGGGGGAGCTTTTCAGATACGCAGTATTTT. This codes for CASSLGGSFSDTQYF.

V usage is TRBV18 and J usage is TRBJ1-2, with 7 bases aligning to TRBD1. The CDR3 consists of 15 residues. The V segment lost 3 bases and the J segment 2 bases; nucleotides outside the gene matches: 6. Per the germline V gene, CDR1 is KGHSH and CDR2 is LQKENI. This CDR3 is CASSPLGQPNYGYTF. CDR3 sequence (DNA): TGTGCCAGCTCACCGTTGGGACAGCCAAACTATGGCTACACCTTC. The whole variable domain, remainder taken from reference TRBV18 and TRBJ1-2, is NAGVMQNPRHLVRRRGQEARLRCSPMKGHSHVYWYRQLPEEGLKFMVYLQKENIIDESGMPKERFSAEFPKEGPSILRIQQVVRGDSAAYFCASSPLGQPNYGYTFGSGTRLTVV.

The V call is TRBV10-3, the J call TRBJ2-3; 10 nucleotides align to TRBD2. The CDR3 sequence is 14 residues long. V was clipped by 6 bases and J by 1 base; unmatched bases: 1. CDR1 and CDR2 (germline): ENHRY, SYGVKD. The CDR3 nucleotides are TGTGCCATCAGGGGGACTAGCGGCACAGATACGCAGTATTTT. It yields the protein CAIRGTSGTDTQYF.

V usage is TRBV6-6 and J usage is TRBJ2-7; no firm D call. The CDR3 has 16 residues. The V gene's germline CDR1 is MNHNY and CDR2 SVGAGI (reference sequence). V lost 0 bases to trimming and J lost 0 bases, with 12 bases between them. CDR3 protein: CASSYSRTLSSYEQYF. The CDR3 bases are TGTGCCAGCAGTTACTCGAGGACGCTAAGCTCCTACGAGCAGTACTTC.

The CDR3, as DNA: TGTGCCACCAGCAGAGAGAAGGTCCTCCAGCCCCAGCATTTT. It yields the protein CATSREKVLQPQHF. J is TRBJ1-5 and V is TRBV15; D not certain. Germline V gene lookup returns CDR1 LNHNV and CDR2 YYDKDF (reference sequence). The CDR3 is 14 amino acids. V was clipped by 0 bases and J by 7 bases, with 10 bases between them.

The chain joins TRBV5-4 to TRBJ2-5, with 14 nucleotides matching TRBD2. This CDR3 region has 16 residues. V was pared by 3 bases and J by 5 bases, with 6 bases of the junction left unmatched. Germline V gene lookup returns CDR1 SGHNT and CDR2 YYREEE (reference sequence). The CDR3 DNA follows: TGTGCCAGCAGCTCGTCGGGACTAGCGGGAGAGGAGACCCAGTACTTC. It specifies CASSSSGLAGEETQYF.

This clone was seen only once. The V and J genes are TRBV19 and TRBJ2-3, with 8 bases identical to TRBD2. Germline lookup yields CDR1 LNHDA and CDR2 SQIVND (reference sequence). The CDR3 has 15 amino acids. V trimming: 3 bases; J trimming: 2 bases; junction bases outside the gene matches: 4. CDR3 amino acids: CASSMASGSTDTQYF. CDR3 DNA: TGTGCCAGTAGTATGGCTAGCGGGTCCACAGATACGCAGTATTTT.